One and the same sample provided the 17 T cell receptor beta chains below, sequenced in a study of CD8 T cells in Susac syndrome. cDNA came from about 0.5 to 1 ug RNA primed by random hexamers. TCRdb redid the calling of the immunoSEQ multiplex PCR reads with MiXCR, one entry per CDR3 protein. The sample lists tens of thousands of distinct CDR3 sequences, just over 90% seen once, with roughly 0.62% in the top ten. The sample consisted of CD8+ T cells from PBMCs. The receptors were gathered from a human donor with Susac syndrome.

The chain employs TRBV28 and TRBJ1-1, with D unresolved. Looked up from germline, CDR1 is MDHEN and CDR2 is SYDVKM. Trimming cost V 6 bases and J 1 base, with 12 bases left between them. The CDR3 contains 14 residues. CDR3 region: CASSGWTGNTEAFF. In nucleotides, the CDR3 is TGTGCCAGCAGCGGATGGACGGGGAACACTGAAGCTTTCTTT.

The chain has TRBV27 and TRBJ1-5; tentatively, D is TRBD1 (5 bases). The V end lost 7 bases, the J end lost 0 bases, and 13 bases lay between the germline ends. In germline, CDR1 is MNHEY, CDR2 SMNVEV (reference sequence). The CDR3 has 15 amino acids. DNA of the CDR3: TGTGCCAGCAATGATCAGGGCAATAGCAATCAGCCCCAGCATTTT. It codes for CASNDQGNSNQPQHF.

V and J are TRBV28 and TRBJ1-1; possibly TRBD1 for D (6 bases). The CDR3 loop spans 15 amino acids. CDR1 MDHEN and CDR2 SYDVKM come from the germline V gene. V was pared by 1 base and J by 1 base, with 10 bases between. The CDR3 sequence is CASSLLLTGNTEAFF. CDR3 nucleotides: TGTGCCAGCAGTTTATTACTGACAGGGAACACTGAAGCTTTCTTT.

The rearrangement uses TRBV18 and TRBJ2-7, with D perhaps matching TRBD2 (5 bases). With 2 bases removed from V and 0 bases from J, the gap between germline ends came to 14 bases. The V gene's germline CDR1 is KGHSH and CDR2 LQKENI. This CDR3 comprises 16 residues. DNA for the CDR3: TGTGCCAGCTCACCAGGAGTACTAGTCCCCTCCTACGAGCAGTACTTC. Translating it yields CASSPGVLVPSYEQYF.

The rearrangement links TRBV7-2 to TRBJ1-1; TRBD1 is a possible D gene (5 bases). With 2 bases removed from V and 1 base from J, the gap between germline ends came to 8 bases. This CDR3 region has 14 residues. The V gene's germline CDR1 is SGHTA and CDR2 FQGNSA. CDR3 sequence (DNA): TGTGCCAGCAGCTTATTAGGGGCGAACACTGAAGCTTTCTTT. It codes for CASSLLGANTEAFF. Combining the CDR3 with reference TRBV7-2 and TRBJ1-1 gives the whole variable domain GAGVSQSPSNKVTEKGKDVELRCDPISGHTALYWYRQSLGQGLEFLIYFQGNSAPDKSGLPSDRFSAERTGGSVSTLTIQRTQQEDSAVYLCASSLLGANTEAFFGQGTRLTVV.

The chain couples TRBV7-3 to TRBJ1-1, with unresolved D. The CDR3 runs to 14 residues. Germline V CDR1 and CDR2: SGHTA, FQGTGA. Trimming pared 5 bases from V and 1 base from J, leaving 11 bases between. CDR3 region: CASSIDSTNTEAFF. CDR3 bases: TGTGCCAGCAGCATAGACTCCACGAACACTGAAGCTTTCTTT.

The chain combines TRBV5-6 with TRBJ1-1; D remains ambiguous. V lost 4 bases and J lost 5, with 12 bases in between. There are 13 residues in the CDR3. Looked up from germline, CDR1 is SGHDT and CDR2 is YYEEEE. The CDR3 nucleotides are TGTGCCAGCAGCATGTCATTGGAGACTGAAGCTTTCTTT. This sequence encodes CASSMSLETEAFF.

This chain joins TRBV2 and TRBJ2-2; TRBD1 matches 10 bases. Germline CDR1 reads SNHLY; CDR2 reads FYNNEI. The CDR3 sequence is 15 residues long. V shed 0 bases, J shed 5 bases, and the junction held 0 bases outside the gene matches. CDR3 DNA sequence: TGTGCCAGCAGTGAAGCGGACAGGGGGACCGGGGAGCTGTTTTTT. Translation: CASSEADRGTGELFF.

The V and J genes are TRBV28 and TRBJ2-7; D gene unclear. The CDR3 contains 11 residues. CDR1 and CDR2 (germline): MDHEN, SYDVKM. Trimming left V 1 base short and J 7 bases short, with 5 bases between. The chain's CDR3 is CASSLSWEQYF. The CDR3 DNA is TGTGCCAGCAGTTTATCGTGGGAGCAGTACTTC.

The chain couples TRBV7-9 to TRBJ2-7; D might be TRBD1 or TRBD2, each matching 7 bases. The germline V gene has CDR1 SEHNR and CDR2 FQNEAQ (reference sequence). This CDR3 has 16 amino acids. V was clipped by 3 bases and J by 5 bases, with 20 bases between them. The CDR3 coding sequence is TGTGCCAGCAGCTTTCCCCCGCGACAGGGAGGGAACGAGCAGTACTTC. Protein sequence: CASSFPPRQGGNEQYF. Full variable domain (rest looked up from reference TRBV7-9 and TRBJ2-7): DTGVSQNPRHKITKRGQNVTFRCDPISEHNRLYWYRQTLGQGPEFLTYFQNEAQLEKSRLLSDRFSAERPKGSFSTLEIQRTEQGDSAMYLCASSFPPRQGGNEQYFGPGTRLTVT.

The chain is built from TRBV7-2 and TRBJ2-2, with D uncertain. CDR3 length equals 14 residues. Trimming took off 7 bases at V and 6 bases at J, with 15 bases between the two ends. The germline V gene encodes CDR1 SGHTA and CDR2 FQGNSA. The CDR3 sequence: CASILDEVPGELFF. The CDR3 region has the DNA TGTGCCAGCATCCTAGATGAGGTGCCCGGGGAGCTGTTTTTT.

This sequence joins TRBV6-5 and TRBJ2-2; D remains unclear. The CDR3 contains 17 residues. Per germline, CDR1 MNHEY and CDR2 SVGAGI. Trimming removed 4 bases at V and 0 bases at J, with 15 bases between. The chain's CDR3 is CASSSVGSRTNTGELFF. For the CDR3, the DNA is TGTGCCAGCAGTTCAGTGGGGTCTCGGACGAACACCGGGGAGCTGTTTTTT.

This clonotype was seen more than once but under ten times. The chain uses TRBV28 and TRBJ1-5; no definite D call. This CDR3 region has 15 residues. The germline gives CDR1 MDHEN, CDR2 SYDVKM. The ends were cut back, 3 bases at V and 1 base at J, with 10 bases in the middle. The CDR3 sequence is CASSFRRDSNQPQHF. Here the CDR3 DNA reads TGTGCCAGCAGTTTTCGTCGAGACAGCAATCAGCCCCAGCATTTT.

The rearrangement links TRBV20-1 to TRBJ2-1, with D perhaps TRBD2 (5 bases). Between the trimmed V and J ends, which lost 4 bases and 12 bases, there was a span of 16 bases. The germline CDR1 and CDR2 sequences are DFQATT and SNEGSKA (reference sequence). This CDR3 is built from 12 residues. The CDR3 protein is CSANTRGSRQFF. The CDR3 nucleotides read TGCAGTGCTAACACCCGGGGTAGCCGGCAGTTCTTC.

The rearrangement uses TRBV5-1 and TRBJ1-1, with TRBD1 matching over 10 bases. V shed 2 bases and J 4 bases; nucleotides not matched to a gene: 2. The CDR3 is 14 amino acids. CDR1 and CDR2 from the germline V gene are SGHRS and YFSETQ. The CDR3 here is CASSFGQGGTEAFF. The CDR3 DNA reads TGCGCCAGCAGCTTTGGACAGGGGGGCACTGAAGCTTTCTTT.

The V call is TRBV7-9, the J call TRBJ2-5; D possibly corresponds to TRBD2 (6 bases). Germline CDR1 SEHNR, CDR2 FQNEAQ (reference sequence). The ends were cut back, 5 bases at V and 2 bases at J, with 21 bases in the middle. The CDR3 consists of 17 residues. The CDR3 bases are TGTGCCAGCAGCACGTTGTACGCCGGGACTCGACAAGAGACCCAGTACTTC. It translates to CASSTLYAGTRQETQYF. The whole variable domain, remainder taken from reference TRBV7-9 and TRBJ2-5, is DTGVSQNPRHKITKRGQNVTFRCDPISEHNRLYWYRQTLGQGPEFLTYFQNEAQLEKSRLLSDRFSAERPKGSFSTLEIQRTEQGDSAMYLCASSTLYAGTRQETQYFGPGTRLLVL.

The chain joins TRBV28 to TRBJ1-2, with a weak D call TRBD1 (5 bases). CDR3 length equals 14 residues. The V end lost 4 bases, the J end lost 4 bases, and 13 bases lay between the germline ends. Germline lookup yields CDR1 MDHEN and CDR2 SYDVKM. CDR3 amino acids: CASSWGTEIYGYTF. The CDR3 DNA is TGTGCCAGCAGTTGGGGGACCGAAATCTATGGCTACACCTTC.